This T cell receptor (beta chain) was retrieved from a study of shared clonotypes between healthy human individuals. Study findings and constraints: Of the naive CD4 clonotypes, around 5.2% were shared across a few donors.

This CDR3 contains 14 residues. Trimming cost V 7 bases and J 0 bases; bases outside gene matches: 3. The germline V gene encodes CDR1 LNHDA and CDR2 SQIVND (reference sequence). This clone was seen just once. What it binds is unknown. Replicate sorted-subset PCRs were loaded with 150 to 250 ng DNA, about 30,000 T cell genomes. TCRdb's copy holds only in-frame clones and misses some; the assay was immunoSEQ multiplex PCR. The table lists roughly 2.5 million clones, around nine tenths of them singletons. The chain has TRBV19 and TRBJ1-3, with 7 nucleotides matching TRBD1. The clonotype comes from a young man in good health. Sequences were obtained from naive CD4+ T cells sorted from blood. As to subset: CD45RA+ positively selected. CDR3 DNA: TGTGCCAGTACCGACAGGGCCTCTGGAAACACCATATATTTT. Its protein is CASTDRASGNTIYF.